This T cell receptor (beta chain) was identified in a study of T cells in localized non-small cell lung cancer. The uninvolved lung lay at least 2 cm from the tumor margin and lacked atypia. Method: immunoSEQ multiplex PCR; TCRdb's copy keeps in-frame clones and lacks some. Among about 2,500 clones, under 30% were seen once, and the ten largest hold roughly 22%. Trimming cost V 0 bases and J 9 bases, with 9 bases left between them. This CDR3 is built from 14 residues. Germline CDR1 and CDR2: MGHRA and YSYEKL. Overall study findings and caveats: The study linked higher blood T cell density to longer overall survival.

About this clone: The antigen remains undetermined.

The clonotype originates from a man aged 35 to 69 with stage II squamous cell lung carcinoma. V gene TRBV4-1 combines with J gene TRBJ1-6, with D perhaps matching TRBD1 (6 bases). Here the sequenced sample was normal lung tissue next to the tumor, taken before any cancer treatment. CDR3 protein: CASSQDRGSSPLHF. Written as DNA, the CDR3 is TGCGCCAGCAGCCAAGACAGGGGAAGTTCACCCCTCCACTTT.